What follows describes a single T cell receptor (beta chain). The sample contains more than one DNA sequence encoding this CDR3. Sequencing was at deep level. TCRdb's copy holds only in-frame clones and misses some; the assay was immunoSEQ multiplex PCR. The repertoire consists of a few hundred thousand clones, with almost 97% occurring once and the leading ten covering about 0.06%. This record comes from a study of shared clonotypes between healthy human individuals. Whole-study context: Researchers assigned three CD4 naive, three CD4 memory, two CD8 naive and one CD8 memory plate to each donor.

Sequences were obtained from naive CD4+ T cells sorted from blood. As to subset: CD45RA+ positively selected. This clonotype originated in a woman aged 30 to 39 in good health.

The CDR3: CASSPDRAQPQHF. The CDR3 nucleotides are TGTGCCAGCAGCCCCGACAGGGCTCAGCCCCAGCATTTT. This chain joins TRBV6-5 and TRBJ1-5; TRBD1 aligns across 7 bases. CDR1 is MNHEY, CDR2 SVGAGI, per germline. The CDR3 contains 13 residues. Germline trimming cut 6 bases from V and 6 bases from J; bases unmatched to any gene: 5.